These 24 T cell receptor beta chains were sequenced from one sample in a study of cytomegalovirus exposure and HLA in healthy donors. A multiplex PCR was run with 60 Vbeta primers and 13 Jbeta primers. Method: immunoSEQ multiplex PCR; TCRdb's copy keeps in-frame clones and lacks some. Altogether around 140,000 clones are present, about two thirds being singletons, with the ten largest covering roughly 4%. The material sequenced was PBMCs. These receptor sequences come from a man aged 50-60 years in good health and CMV-seropositive.

To note about this clone: The sample holds other DNA sequences that translate to the same CDR3. The chain uses TRBV5-5 and TRBJ1-2; the D gene is possibly TRBD1 (6 bases). V was shortened by 4 bases and J by 8 bases, with 12 bases between the two germline ends. CDR1 and CDR2 from the germline V gene are SGHKS and YYEKEE (reference sequence). The CDR3 runs 12 residues. The CDR3 protein is CASSRGGRGYTF. The CDR3 nucleotides are TGTGCCAGCAGCCGCGGGGGCCGCGGCTACACCTTC.

This clone was detected a few times. This CDR3 is also generated by other DNA sequences in the sample. This chain joins TRBV5-6 and TRBJ1-1; no clear D gene. This CDR3 comprises 17 residues. Looked up from germline, CDR1 is SGHDT and CDR2 is YYEEEE. V was clipped by 5 bases and J by 4 bases, with 24 bases between them. The CDR3 nucleotides are TGTGCCAGCAGTAGACCTGCCCCTGAGCAACGGGGCACTGAAGCTTTCTTT. This gives the protein CASSRPAPEQRGTEAFF.

This clone was counted a single time. CDR3 nucleotides: TGCGCCAGCAGCCCCGTGGGCGGGACAGATACGCAGTATTTT. This codes for CASSPVGGTDTQYF. The rearrangement uses TRBV4-1 and TRBJ2-3; D is perhaps TRBD2 (5 bases). The CDR3 runs to 14 residues. Between the trimmed V and J ends, which lost 4 bases and 3 bases, there was a span of 11 bases. Germline loops: CDR1 MGHRA, CDR2 YSYEKL.

On this clone: At one boundary the junction diverges from the germline segment, which might be a read error. The chain couples TRBV7-9 to TRBJ1-4; TRBD1 aligns across 7 bases. Germline CDR1 SEHNR, CDR2 FQNEAQ (reference sequence). CDR3 length: 14 amino acids. CDR3 in amino acids: CSSSTRTGGEKLFF. The CDR3 nucleotides are TGTTCCAGCAGTACCAGGACAGGAGGGGAAAAACTGTTTTTT.

This sequence joins TRBV7-2 and TRBJ2-6; TRBD2 might be the D (7 bases). The CDR3 has 17 residues. V lost 6 bases to trimming and J lost 1 base, with 16 bases between them. CDR1 and CDR2 from the germline V gene are SGHTA and FQGNSA. In DNA form, the CDR3 reads TGTGCCAGCAGGAGGGGGAGGGCAGGTTCTGGGGCCAACGTCCTGACTTTC. Amino acid sequence: CASRRGRAGSGANVLTF.

V gene TRBV7-8 combines with J gene TRBJ1-4; the D gene is possibly TRBD1 (5 bases). Germline V gene sequence: CDR1 SGHVS, CDR2 FQNEAQ. The CDR3 runs to 14 residues. The V end was cut by 5 bases, the J end by 3 bases, with 10 bases between. The CDR3 loop reads CASSIRTSNEKLFF. The CDR3 DNA reads TGTGCCAGCAGCATTCGGACATCTAATGAAAAACTGTTTTTT.

This chain uses TRBV19 with TRBJ1-1; no clear D. The CDR3 contains 17 residues. Germline loops: CDR1 LNHDA, CDR2 SQIVND (reference sequence). V was cut by 5 bases and J by 0 bases, with 19 bases left in between. The CDR3 bases are TGTGCCAGTAGTTCAAGAGGGTCCGGACCCATGAACACTGAAGCTTTCTTT. It is translated as CASSSRGSGPMNTEAFF.

Only a few counts were recorded for this clone. The chain joins TRBV18 to TRBJ1-2; 11 bases are shared with TRBD1. The junction had 1 base not matched to a gene; V was cut back by 4 bases and J by 6 bases. Germline values: CDR1 KGHSH, CDR2 LQKENI. The CDR3 contains 13 residues. In nucleotides, the CDR3 is TGTGCCAGCTCACTGGGACAGGGGGATGGCTACACCTTC. It is translated as CASSLGQGDGYTF.

The rearrangement links TRBV27 to TRBJ2-7; D call uncertain. The germline V and J ends were trimmed by 0 bases and 7 bases, with 13 bases remaining between them. Germline V gene lookup returns CDR1 MNHEY and CDR2 SMNVEV (reference sequence). The CDR3 covers 14 residues. CDR3 protein: CASSLSAPSPEQYF. The CDR3 region has the DNA TGTGCCAGCAGTTTATCGGCTCCCTCACCTGAGCAGTACTTC.

This chain joins TRBV19 and TRBJ1-5, with a possible D match to TRBD1 (6 bases). Trimming took off 4 bases at V and 6 bases at J, with 16 bases between the two ends. Germline V gene data show CDR1 as LNHDA and CDR2 as SQIVND (reference sequence). The CDR3 has 15 residues. The CDR3 loop reads CASSRVNRDGQPQHF. CDR3 coding DNA: TGTGCCAGTAGTAGGGTTAACAGGGACGGTCAGCCCCAGCATTTT.

Points on this clone: Sequence at one end of the junction differs from germline and may be a read error. This sequence joins TRBV5-6 and TRBJ2-1; TRBD2 matches at 14 bases. This CDR3 region has 15 residues. The germline V gene encodes CDR1 SGHDT and CDR2 YYEEEE. CDR3 residues: CAGSPGTSGSYQQFF. The CDR3 DNA sequence: TGTGCCGGCAGCCCAGGGACTAGCGGGAGTTATCAGCAGTTCTTC.

The J gene is TRBJ2-7, the V gene TRBV5-6, with TRBD1 matching over 8 bases. Germline V gene lookup returns CDR1 SGHDT and CDR2 YYEEEE. V lost 0 bases and J lost 3; bases outside the gene matches: 5. This CDR3 is built from 15 residues. CDR3 region: CASSLDRGYLYEQYF. The CDR3 DNA reads TGTGCCAGCAGCTTGGACAGGGGGTATCTCTACGAGCAGTACTTC.

This clone was observed a handful of times. The rearrangement uses TRBV4-1 and TRBJ1-1, with a tentative D call TRBD1 (5 bases). The germline V gene has CDR1 MGHRA and CDR2 YSYEKL. V was trimmed by 3 bases and J by 8 bases, leaving 10 bases between them. The CDR3 has 12 amino acids. The chain's CDR3 is CASSQTEHEAFF. The DNA of the CDR3 is TGCGCCAGCAGCCAGACAGAGCACGAAGCTTTCTTT.

The rearrangement links TRBV27 to TRBJ1-6; the D is unclear. Germline lookup yields CDR1 MNHEY and CDR2 SMNVEV (reference sequence). CDR3 length: 16 residues. V was cut by 4 bases and J by 10 bases, with 20 bases left in between. The CDR3 loop reads CASSSQSLKTGSPLHF. In nucleotides, the CDR3 is TGTGCCAGCAGTTCTCAATCACTCAAGACTGGGTCACCCCTCCACTTT.

CDR3 sequence: CASSRQGNTEAFF. The CDR3, as DNA: TGTGCCAGCAGCCGGCAGGGGAACACTGAAGCTTTCTTT. This chain uses TRBV5-5 with TRBJ1-1; D is possibly TRBD1 (5 bases). V lost 4 bases, J lost 1 base, and 8 bases lay in between. The germline gives CDR1 SGHKS, CDR2 YYEKEE (reference sequence). CDR3 length equals 13 residues.

The chain employs TRBV5-1 and TRBJ2-2; no definite D call. Germline CDR1 and CDR2: SGHRS and YFSETQ. The CDR3 totals 15 residues. Trimming shortened V by 2 bases and J by 1 base, and 9 bases separated the two germline ends. CDR3 DNA sequence: TGCGCCAGCAGCTTACCGAGTTTGAACACCGGGGAGCTGTTTTTT. The encoded protein is CASSLPSLNTGELFF.

The V call is TRBV2, the J call TRBJ2-2; 7 bases fit TRBD2. This CDR3 region has 18 residues. Losses at the gene ends were 1 base for V and 3 bases for J; bases not matched to a gene: 11. From germline, CDR1 is SNHLY and CDR2 FYNNEI. The CDR3 here is CASSEDLSDSGYTGELFF. The CDR3 DNA reads as TGTGCCAGCAGTGAAGACCTGTCGGATAGCGGGTACACCGGGGAGCTGTTTTTT.

This clone was seen a few times. The same CDR3 arises from other DNA sequences in this sample as well. This chain uses TRBV2 with TRBJ1-1, with TRBD1 matching over 7 bases. Germline assignment: CDR1 SNHLY and CDR2 FYNNEI. The CDR3 has 12 residues. J gave up 8 bases and V 4 bases, and 4 bases lay outside the gene matches. The CDR3 DNA is TGTGCCAGCAGTGTGAGGGGGCGCGAAGCTTTCTTT. Amino acid sequence: CASSVRGREAFF.

The chain links TRBV5-1 to TRBJ2-7; D possibly corresponds to TRBD2 (6 bases). Deletions cut 1 base from V and 5 bases from J, with 16 bases between. This CDR3 is built from 15 residues. Germline V lookup: CDR1 SGHRS, CDR2 YFSETQ. CDR3 DNA: TGCGCCAGCAGCTTGCTGAGACTAGACGTCAACGAGCAGTACTTC. Its protein product is CASSLLRLDVNEQYF.

This clone was picked up a small number of times. The J gene is TRBJ2-5, the V gene TRBV27; TRBD2 aligns across 13 bases. Germline CDR1 reads MNHEY; CDR2 reads SMNVEV (reference sequence). The CDR3 totals 21 residues. The J segment lost 5 bases and the V segment lost 4 bases, leaving 22 bases of the junction unmatched. The CDR3 coding sequence is TGTGCCAGCAGTTCTGGACCAAGGACTAGCGGGAGTTACGGCTCCGCGGAGACCCAGTACTTC. Amino acids: CASSSGPRTSGSYGSAETQYF.

The chain combines TRBV5-1 with TRBJ2-4; 10 bases fit TRBD2. The CDR3 runs 18 residues. Per the germline V gene, CDR1 is SGHRS and CDR2 is YFSETQ. V gave up 0 bases and J gave up 0 bases; unmatched junction bases: 6. CDR3 sequence: CASSLEPSGRLAKNIQYF. The CDR3 DNA reads as TGCGCCAGCAGCTTGGAACCTAGCGGGAGACTAGCCAAAAACATTCAGTACTTC.

This clone was recorded once. This chain connects TRBV7-9 to TRBJ1-2; D remains unclear. Germline V gene sequence: CDR1 SEHNR, CDR2 FQNEAQ (reference sequence). This CDR3 is 12 amino acids long. Trimming removed 3 bases from V and 6 bases from J, with 8 bases in between. The CDR3 sequence is CASSFDGDGYTF. The CDR3 region has the DNA TGTGCCAGCAGCTTCGACGGAGATGGCTACACCTTC. Drawing the rest from reference TRBV7-9 and TRBJ1-2, the complete variable domain is DTGVSQNPRHKITKRGQNVTFRCDPISEHNRLYWYRQTLGQGPEFLTYFQNEAQLEKSRLLSDRFSAERPKGSFSTLEIQRTEQGDSAMYLCASSFDGDGYTFGSGTRLTVV.

This chain connects TRBV28 to TRBJ2-7, with D hard to call. The V gene lost 4 bases and the J gene lost 6 bases, with 22 bases spanning the gap. CDR3 length: 16 residues. Germline V gene data show CDR1 as MDHEN and CDR2 as SYDVKM. Here the CDR3 DNA reads TGTGCCAGCAGTTCCACCCACACCAACGAGCGCTCCGAGCAGTACTTC. It translates to CASSSTHTNERSEQYF.

The V gene is TRBV11-2, the J gene TRBJ2-5; tentative D call: TRBD1 (5 bases). V lost 3 bases and J lost 4, with 15 bases in between. In germline, CDR1 is SGHAT, CDR2 FQNNGV. This CDR3 region has 15 residues. The CDR3 spells CASSLDIGRVETQYF. Written as DNA, the CDR3 is TGTGCCAGCAGCTTGGACATTGGAAGGGTAGAGACCCAGTACTTC.